The 26 T cell receptor beta chains given below trace back to one sample, sequenced in a study of early T cells in non-severe SARS-CoV-2 infection. Via MiXCR, TCRdb re-called the 5' RACE reads, giving one row per CDR3 protein. This table holds approximately 47,000 distinct CDR3 sequences, about 6% found once. This specimen consisted of whole blood, obtained at baseline. The receptors here all came from an adult who was a healthcare worker with PCR-confirmed SARS-CoV-2 infection or an uninfected control (not recorded which).

This clonotype was picked up many times. V is TRBV18 and J is TRBJ2-3, with unresolved D. Germline CDR1 KGHSH, CDR2 LQKENI. Trimming pared 2 bases from V and 6 bases from J, leaving 6 bases between. The CDR3 loop spans 12 amino acids. Here the CDR3 DNA reads TGTGCCAGCTCACCAGGGTTGGATACGCAGTATTTT. It translates to CASSPGLDTQYF.

This clonotype was counted many times. This rearrangement joins TRBV3-1 to TRBJ2-7; 11 positions agree with TRBD2. Germline V lookup: CDR1 LGHDT, CDR2 YNNKEL (reference sequence). CDR3 length equals 13 residues. With V trimmed by 4 bases and J by 5 bases, 1 base remained unmatched. In DNA, the CDR3 is TGTGCCAGCAGCCCGACTAGCGGGAACGAGCAGTACTTC. Translated, it gives CASSPTSGNEQYF.

This clonotype was seen at least ten times. This chain joins TRBV6-5 and TRBJ1-4; D might be TRBD1 (5 bases). The germline V and J ends were trimmed by 6 bases and 0 bases, with 17 bases remaining between them. Germline lookup yields CDR1 MNHEY and CDR2 SVGAGI. CDR3 size: 17 residues. In DNA, the CDR3 is TGTGCCAGCAGCCGCCGAGGGACTTCTGCAACTAATGAAAAACTGTTTTTT. It yields the protein CASSRRGTSATNEKLFF.

The chain uses TRBV29-1 and TRBJ1-1; 9 bases are a match to TRBD1. This CDR3 has 12 residues. The junction had 1 base not matched to a gene; V was cut back by 4 bases and J by 4 bases. Germline CDR1 reads SQVTM; CDR2 reads ANQGSEA. DNA of the CDR3: TGCAGCGTTGGACAGGGGGGCACTGAAGCTTTCTTT. Residues: CSVGQGGTEAFF.

J is TRBJ2-7 and V is TRBV20-1; D remains unclear. The CDR3 runs 11 residues. Germline CDR1 reads DFQATT; CDR2 reads SNEGSKA (reference sequence). The germline V and J ends were trimmed by 0 bases and 10 bases, with 10 bases remaining between them. The CDR3 reads CSARDTSLQYF. The CDR3 DNA follows: TGCAGTGCTAGAGATACGAGTCTTCAGTACTTC.

This clonotype occurred many times. The chain links TRBV28 to TRBJ2-1; TRBD2 agrees at 9 bases. The V gene's germline CDR1 is MDHEN and CDR2 SYDVKM. The CDR3 runs to 17 residues. With 3 bases clipped from V and 6 bases from J, the junction kept 12 bases outside the gene matches. The DNA of the CDR3 is TGTGCCAGCAGTTTGTTGGCCCCTGCGGGAGGGGTCAATGAGCAGTTCTTC. It yields the protein CASSLLAPAGGVNEQFF.

This clonotype showed up many times. The chain combines TRBV2 with TRBJ1-2, with 9 bases identical to TRBD1. The germline CDR1 and CDR2 sequences are SNHLY and FYNNEI. The CDR3 consists of 15 residues. V gave up 5 bases and J gave up 3 bases; unmatched junction bases: 7. The CDR3 DNA is TGTGCCAGCAGTTCTCCGGGACAGGGACACTATGGCTACACCTTC. This encodes CASSSPGQGHYGYTF.

This clonotype was seen ten or more times. This chain uses TRBV20-1 with TRBJ2-7; TRBD1 agrees at 10 bases. The length of the CDR3 is 14 residues. The germline V gene has CDR1 DFQATT and CDR2 SNEGSKA (reference sequence). The trim removed 6 bases at V and 6 bases at J, leaving 11 bases unmatched. CDR3 nucleotide sequence: TGCAGTGCCACGACGACAGGGGGCAAGGTCGAGCAGTACTTC. Translation gives CSATTTGGKVEQYF.

This clonotype occurred a few times. This chain links TRBV24-1 with TRBJ2-1; TRBD1 is a possible D gene (6 bases). Trimming cost V 9 bases and J 0 bases, with 11 bases left between them. Germline-derived CDR1 and CDR2 are KGHDR and SFDVKD. CDR3 length: 14 amino acids. CDR3 bases: TGTGCCACCCCGGACAGACCCTCCTACAATGAGCAGTTCTTC. This gives the protein CATPDRPSYNEQFF.

There are a few counts of this clonotype. The chain carries TRBV7-8 and TRBJ2-7; 12 nucleotides line up with TRBD2. Germline assignment: CDR1 SGHVS and CDR2 FQNEAQ. The CDR3 has 14 amino acids. After removal of 5 bases from V and 2 bases from J, the junction contained 1 base not matched to a gene. In nucleotides, the CDR3 is TGTGCCAGCAGCAGGACTAGCGGGACCTACGAGCAGTACTTC. Residues: CASSRTSGTYEQYF.

This clonotype has only a few counts. J is TRBJ2-7 and V is TRBV7-2; D tentatively fits TRBD1 or TRBD2 (6 bases each). The CDR3 has 15 residues. Deletions cut 2 bases from V and 7 bases from J, with 18 bases between. Germline values: CDR1 SGHTA, CDR2 FQGNSA. This chain's CDR3 is CASSLRGTRSREQYF. The CDR3 region has the DNA TGTGCCAGCAGCTTACGCGGGACAAGGAGTAGGGAGCAGTACTTC.

This chain links TRBV9 with TRBJ2-7; 9 bases match TRBD2. Germline V gives CDR1 SGDLS, CDR2 YYNGEE. The CDR3 has 14 residues. J lost 5 bases, V lost 4 bases, and 7 bases had no gene match. CDR3 in amino acids: CASSFSGSPNEQYF. As DNA, the CDR3 is TGTGCCAGCAGCTTTAGCGGGAGCCCCAACGAGCAGTACTTC.

This clonotype occurred a few times. The chain is built from TRBV11-2 and TRBJ2-1; 14 bases are shared with TRBD2. V lost 4 bases to trimming and J lost 4 bases; unmatched junction nucleotides: 3. CDR1 and CDR2 from the germline V gene are SGHAT and FQNNGV. CDR3 length equals 16 residues. The CDR3 nucleotides are TGTGCCAGCAGCTCCCGGACTAGCGGGAGGTACAATGAGCAGTTCTTC. It encodes CASSSRTSGRYNEQFF.

This chain links TRBV30 with TRBJ2-1; no clear D. CDR1 and CDR2 from the germline V gene are GTSNPN and SVGIG (reference sequence). With 1 base removed from V and 7 bases from J, the gap between germline ends came to 8 bases. This CDR3 is built from 12 residues. CDR3 amino acids: CAWSDWGNEQFF. The DNA of the CDR3 is TGTGCCTGGAGTGACTGGGGAAATGAGCAGTTCTTC.

This clonotype was seen a handful of times. The chain carries TRBV12-3 or TRBV12-4 and TRBJ1-3; TRBD1 matches 10 bases. The CDR3 extends over 17 amino acids. Losses at the gene ends were 2 bases for V and 5 bases for J; bases not matched to a gene: 9. CDR3 region: CASSLISGTGERNTIYF. CDR3 bases: TGTGCCAGCAGTTTAATATCGGGGACAGGGGAACGAAACACCATATATTTT.

This clonotype appeared a few times. V is TRBV5-4 and J is TRBJ2-3, with D possibly TRBD1 on 7 matching bases. Per the germline V gene, CDR1 is SGHNT and CDR2 is YYREEE (reference sequence). The germline V and J ends were trimmed by 4 bases and 1 base, with 16 bases remaining between them. The CDR3 length is 16 residues. The CDR3 is CASSLPGGGRTDTQYF. The CDR3, as DNA: TGTGCCAGCAGCCTCCCAGGGGGAGGACGCACAGATACGCAGTATTTT. Complete variable domain (other parts from reference TRBV5-4 and TRBJ2-3): ETGVTQSPTHLIKTRGQQVTLRCSSQSGHNTVSWYQQALGQGPQFIFQYYREEENGRGNFPPRFSGLQFPNYSSELNVNALELDDSALYLCASSLPGGGRTDTQYFGPGTRLTVL.

This clonotype was observed a single time. V is TRBV27 and J is TRBJ1-1, with a weak D call TRBD1 (5 bases). This CDR3 is built from 13 residues. In germline, CDR1 is MNHEY, CDR2 SMNVEV (reference sequence). V gave up 6 bases and J gave up 5 bases, with 13 bases separating them. The CDR3 is CASSRKWGTEAFF. CDR3 DNA sequence: TGTGCCAGCAGCCGGAAGTGGGGGACTGAAGCTTTCTTT.

The chain carries TRBV25-1 and TRBJ2-7; 12 nucleotides agree with TRBD1. CDR3 size: 16 residues. Germline V gene sequence: CDR1 MGHDK, CDR2 SYGVNS. Trimming at V came to 0 bases and at J to 7 bases, leaving 7 bases not matched to a gene. CDR3 residues: CASSEYSGQGAREQYF. The CDR3 DNA follows: TGTGCCAGCAGTGAATATTCGGGACAGGGGGCTCGGGAGCAGTACTTC.

In this sample, this clonotype turned up many times. The rearrangement joins TRBV28 to TRBJ2-7, with 11 bases that match TRBD1. Germline V gene sequence: CDR1 MDHEN, CDR2 SYDVKM. The V and J ends lost 5 bases and 5 bases, in that order; junction bases with no gene match: 8. The CDR3 contains 15 residues. CDR3 residues: CASSPVGQGGDEQYF. In DNA form, the CDR3 reads TGTGCCAGCAGTCCGGTGGGACAGGGGGGCGACGAGCAGTACTTC.

This clonotype came up many times. The genes are TRBV27 and TRBJ2-7, with D hard to call. The CDR3 has 15 amino acids. The V gene lost 5 bases and the J gene lost 0 bases, with 14 bases spanning the gap. The germline CDR1 and CDR2 sequences are MNHEY and SMNVEV (reference sequence). The DNA for the CDR3 is TGTGCCAGCAGTCCGGGTCGAGGTCTCTCCTACGAGCAGTACTTC. This translates into CASSPGRGLSYEQYF.

This clonotype was counted a few times. The rearrangement links TRBV24-1 to TRBJ2-1; 8 bases are shared with TRBD2. Germline CDR1 KGHDR, CDR2 SFDVKD. With V trimmed by 4 bases and J by 6 bases, 7 bases remained unmatched. The CDR3 covers 15 residues. CDR3 DNA sequence: TGTGCCACCAGTGACGCCGTAGCGGGACTCAATGAGCAGTTCTTC. Its protein product is CATSDAVAGLNEQFF.

This clonotype was observed a few times. The genes are TRBV4-3 and TRBJ1-1, with unresolved D. Germline CDR1 LGHNA, CDR2 YSLEER. Trimming took 1 base from V and 10 from J, leaving 22 bases between them. The CDR3 runs 16 residues. In nucleotides, the CDR3 is TGCGCCAGCAGCCAAGCCGTCGGTAACAGTCAGGTGAGAGCTTTCTTT. Translating gives CASSQAVGNSQVRAFF.

Only a few counts were recorded for this clonotype. V gene TRBV30 combines with J gene TRBJ1-4; D is ambiguous. V lost 5 bases and J 10 bases, leaving 11 bases between the germline ends. CDR1 is GTSNPN and CDR2 is SVGIG in the germline V gene (reference sequence). The CDR3 runs 11 residues. For the CDR3, the DNA is TGTGCCTGGGCCGTAGGTCGAAAACTGTTTTTT. Residues: CAWAVGRKLFF.

The rearrangement joins TRBV6-2 or TRBV6-3 to TRBJ2-3; 10 bases line up with TRBD2. The CDR3 totals 15 residues. Germline-derived CDR1 and CDR2 are MNHEY and SVGEGT. V lost 4 bases to trimming and J lost 4 bases; unmatched junction nucleotides: 5. The CDR3 here is CASSSLAGVADTQYF. CDR3 nucleotide sequence: TGTGCCAGCAGTTCCCTAGCGGGAGTGGCAGATACGCAGTATTTT.

The J gene is TRBJ2-3, the V gene TRBV7-7; the D is unclear. CDR1 and CDR2 (germline): SSHAT, FNYEAQ (reference sequence). The V end lost 0 bases, the J end lost 2 bases, and 3 bases lay between the germline ends. This CDR3 is built from 13 residues. The CDR3 DNA follows: TGTGCCAGCAGCTTAGCGGACACAGATACGCAGTATTTT. Amino acids: CASSLADTDTQYF.

This clonotype was seen a single time. This may be a read error: a much more frequent sequence differs by one nucleotide. J is TRBJ1-1 and V is TRBV5-5; TRBD1 aligns across 9 bases. This CDR3 contains 14 residues. Germline CDR1 SGHKS, CDR2 YYEKEE (reference sequence). The chain's CDR3 is CVSSSGTGWAEAFF. The CDR3 region has the DNA TGTGTCAGCAGTTCCGGGACAGGGTGGGCTGAAGCTTTCTTT.